The rows below give T cell receptor beta chains drawn from one sample of a study of blood T cell repertoires in COVID-19. Assay: immunoSEQ multiplex PCR; the TCRdb copy retains only in-frame clones and omits some. The sample holds approximately 250,000 clones, 65% to 85% seen once. Source material: peripheral blood. These receptor sequences come from a human donor in a cohort sampled during active COVID-19. Both conserved end residues are trimmed from each CDR3. D genes are given only for firm matches.

CDR3 protein	V gene	D gene	CDR3 length	J gene
ASSQDSGRAGNEQF	TRBV3-1/TRBV3-2	TRBD2	14	TRBJ2-1
ASSKATSGPQY	TRBV5-5	TRBD2	11	TRBJ2-7
ASTISHTDTQY	TRBV7-9	.	11	TRBJ2-3
ASTAGRQGETQY	TRBV10-1	.	12	TRBJ2-5
ASSFGSGTETQY	TRBV5-6	TRBD2	12	TRBJ2-5
ASSTGLTQY	TRBV13	.	9	TRBJ2-3
ASSFRGASSYNEQF	TRBV5-4	.	14	TRBJ2-1
ASSISGGETQY	TRBV7-9	TRBD1	11	TRBJ2-5
ASSSAGTDYNEQF	TRBV28	.	13	TRBJ2-1
AWSRGIEGEAF	TRBV30	.	11	TRBJ1-1
ASSQGGGQGYTGELF	TRBV4-2	TRBD1	15	TRBJ2-2
ASSVERGSTGTDTQY	TRBV19	TRBD2	15	TRBJ2-3
ASSSRQGGEQF	TRBV7-3	TRBD1	11	TRBJ2-1
ATSRDPGEYEQY	TRBV15	.	12	TRBJ2-7
ASSLSRGGATGELF	TRBV7-9	TRBD2	14	TRBJ2-2
ATSRGSGRSDEQY	TRBV15	TRBD2	13	TRBJ2-7